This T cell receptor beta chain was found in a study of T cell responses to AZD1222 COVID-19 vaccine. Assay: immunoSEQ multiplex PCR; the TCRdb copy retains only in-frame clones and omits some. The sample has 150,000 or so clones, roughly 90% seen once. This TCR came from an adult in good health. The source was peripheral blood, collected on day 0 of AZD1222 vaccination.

The CDR3 sequence: CASSLFGVSYGYTF. The CDR3 DNA sequence: TGTGCCAGCAGTTTATTTGGGGTGAGCTATGGCTACACCTTC. The V call is TRBV28, the J call TRBJ1-2, with no clear D. This CDR3 has 14 residues. Trimming pared 1 base from V and 4 bases from J, leaving 10 bases between. Germline V gives CDR1 MDHEN, CDR2 SYDVKM.